This T cell receptor beta chain stems from a study of T cell changes during pregnancy in multiple sclerosis. The CDR3 covers 14 residues. Germline V gene lookup returns CDR1 LNHDA and CDR2 SQIVND (reference sequence). V gave up 3 bases and J gave up 1 base, with 6 bases separating them. Clones were read by immunoSEQ multiplex PCR, and TCRdb kept only the in-frame ones, dropping some. In the table there are over 40,000 clones, approximately 89% of which are singletons. The receptor was isolated from a female donor in good health, enrolled as a control in a pregnancy study. The chain combines TRBV19 with TRBJ1-4, with D unclear. This material consisted of peripheral blood, taken in the first trimester of pregnancy. CDR3 DNA: TGTGCCAGTAGTATGGGCCTAACTAATGAAAAACTGTTTTTT. It yields the protein CASSMGLTNEKLFF.